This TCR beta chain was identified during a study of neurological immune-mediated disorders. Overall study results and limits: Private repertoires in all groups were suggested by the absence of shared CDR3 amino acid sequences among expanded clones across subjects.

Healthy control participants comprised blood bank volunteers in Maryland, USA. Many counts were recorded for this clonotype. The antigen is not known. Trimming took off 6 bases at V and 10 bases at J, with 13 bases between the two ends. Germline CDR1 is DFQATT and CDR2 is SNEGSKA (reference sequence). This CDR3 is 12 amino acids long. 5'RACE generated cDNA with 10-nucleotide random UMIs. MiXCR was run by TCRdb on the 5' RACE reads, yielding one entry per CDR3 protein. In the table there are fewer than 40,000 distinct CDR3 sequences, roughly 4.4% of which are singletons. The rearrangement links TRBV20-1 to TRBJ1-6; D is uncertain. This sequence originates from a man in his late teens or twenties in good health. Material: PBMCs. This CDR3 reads CSAPESGSPLHF. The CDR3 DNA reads TGCAGTGCCCCAGAGTCCGGGTCACCCCTCCACTTT.